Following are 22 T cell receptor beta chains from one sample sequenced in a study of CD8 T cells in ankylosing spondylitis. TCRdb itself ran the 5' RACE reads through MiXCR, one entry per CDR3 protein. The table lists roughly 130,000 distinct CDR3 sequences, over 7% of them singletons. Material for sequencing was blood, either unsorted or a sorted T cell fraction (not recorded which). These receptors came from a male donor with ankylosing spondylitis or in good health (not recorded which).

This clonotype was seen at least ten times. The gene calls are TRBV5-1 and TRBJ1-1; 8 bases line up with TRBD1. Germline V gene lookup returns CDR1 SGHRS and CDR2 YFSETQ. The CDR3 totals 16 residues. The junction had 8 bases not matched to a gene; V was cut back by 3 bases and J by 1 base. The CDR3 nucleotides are TGCGCCAGCAGCTGGGGACAGACAGGGGCGAACACTGAAGCTTTCTTT. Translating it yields CASSWGQTGANTEAFF.

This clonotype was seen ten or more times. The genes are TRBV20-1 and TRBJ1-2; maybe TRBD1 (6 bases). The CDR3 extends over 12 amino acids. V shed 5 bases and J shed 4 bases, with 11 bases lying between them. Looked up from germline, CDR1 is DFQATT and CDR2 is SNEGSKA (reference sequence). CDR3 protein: CSALSGAYGYTF. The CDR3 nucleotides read TGCAGTGCTCTGTCAGGGGCCTATGGCTACACCTTC.

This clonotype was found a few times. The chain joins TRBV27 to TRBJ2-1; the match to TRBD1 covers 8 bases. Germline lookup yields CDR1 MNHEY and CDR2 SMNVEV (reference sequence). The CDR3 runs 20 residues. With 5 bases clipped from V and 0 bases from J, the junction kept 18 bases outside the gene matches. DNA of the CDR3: TGTGCCAGCAGTCGAAGAGCAGGGGGCTTGGGCCTTAGCTCCTACAATGAGCAGTTCTTC. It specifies CASSRRAGGLGLSSYNEQFF.

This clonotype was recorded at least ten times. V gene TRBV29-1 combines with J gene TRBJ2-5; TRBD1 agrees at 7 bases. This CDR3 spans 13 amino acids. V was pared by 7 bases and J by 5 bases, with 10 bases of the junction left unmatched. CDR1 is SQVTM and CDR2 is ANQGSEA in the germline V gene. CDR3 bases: TGCAGCGCCATTATGACAGGGCGGGAGACCCAGTACTTC. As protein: CSAIMTGRETQYF.

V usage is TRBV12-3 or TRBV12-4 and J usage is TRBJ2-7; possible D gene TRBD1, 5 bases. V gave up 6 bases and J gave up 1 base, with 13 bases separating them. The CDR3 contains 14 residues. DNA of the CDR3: TGTGCCAGCAGCTCATCCTCAGGGTCCTACGAGCAGTACTTC. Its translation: CASSSSSGSYEQYF.

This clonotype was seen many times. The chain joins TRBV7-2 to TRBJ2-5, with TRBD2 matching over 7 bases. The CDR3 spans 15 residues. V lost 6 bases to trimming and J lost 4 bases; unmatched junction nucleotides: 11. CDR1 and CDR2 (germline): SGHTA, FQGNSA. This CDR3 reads CASSSSGTRVETQYF. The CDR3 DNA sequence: TGTGCCAGCAGTTCTAGCGGAACCAGGGTAGAGACCCAGTACTTC.

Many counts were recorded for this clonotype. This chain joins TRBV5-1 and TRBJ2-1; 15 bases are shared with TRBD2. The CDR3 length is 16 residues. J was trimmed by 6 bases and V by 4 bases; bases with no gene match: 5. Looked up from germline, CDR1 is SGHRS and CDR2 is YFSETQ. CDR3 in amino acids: CASSEGLAGGLNEQFF. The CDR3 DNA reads TGCGCCAGCAGCGAGGGACTAGCGGGGGGACTCAATGAGCAGTTCTTC.

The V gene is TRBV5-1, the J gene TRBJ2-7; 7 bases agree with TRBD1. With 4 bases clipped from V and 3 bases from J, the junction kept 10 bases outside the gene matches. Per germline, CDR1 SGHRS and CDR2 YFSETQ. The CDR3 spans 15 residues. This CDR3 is CASSTGPGQSYEQYF. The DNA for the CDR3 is TGCGCCAGCAGCACGGGACCGGGACAGAGCTACGAGCAGTACTTC.

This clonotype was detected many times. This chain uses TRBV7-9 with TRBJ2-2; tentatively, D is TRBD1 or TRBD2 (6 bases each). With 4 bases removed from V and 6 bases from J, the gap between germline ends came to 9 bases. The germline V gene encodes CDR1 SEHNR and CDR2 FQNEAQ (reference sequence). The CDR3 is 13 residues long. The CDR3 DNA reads TGTGCCAGCAGCTCAAGGGGGGCCGGGGAGCTGTTTTTT. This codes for CASSSRGAGELFF.

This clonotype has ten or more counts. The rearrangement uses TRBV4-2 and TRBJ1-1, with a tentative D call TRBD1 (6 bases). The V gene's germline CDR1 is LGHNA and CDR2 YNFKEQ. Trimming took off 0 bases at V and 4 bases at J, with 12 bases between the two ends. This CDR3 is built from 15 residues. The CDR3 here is CASSQDSGRGTEAFF. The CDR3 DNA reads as TGTGCCAGCAGCCAAGATAGTGGCAGGGGCACTGAAGCTTTCTTT.

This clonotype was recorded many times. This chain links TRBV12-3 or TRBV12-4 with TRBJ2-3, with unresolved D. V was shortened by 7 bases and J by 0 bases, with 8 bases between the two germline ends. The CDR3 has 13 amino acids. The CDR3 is CASMVISTDTQYF. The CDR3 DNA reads TGTGCCAGCATGGTCATTAGCACAGATACGCAGTATTTT.

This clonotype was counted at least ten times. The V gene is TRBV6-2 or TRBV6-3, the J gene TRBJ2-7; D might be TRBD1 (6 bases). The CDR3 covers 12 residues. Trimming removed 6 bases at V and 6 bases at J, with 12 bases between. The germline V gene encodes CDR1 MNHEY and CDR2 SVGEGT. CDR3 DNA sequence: TGTGCCAGCAGGGATGACAGGCCCGAGCAGTACTTC. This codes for CASRDDRPEQYF.

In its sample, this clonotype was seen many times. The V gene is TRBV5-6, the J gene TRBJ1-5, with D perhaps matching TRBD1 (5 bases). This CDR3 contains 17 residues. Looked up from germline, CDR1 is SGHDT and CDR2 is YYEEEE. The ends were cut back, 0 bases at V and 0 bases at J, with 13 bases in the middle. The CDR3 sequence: CASSLGNAGVSNQPQHF. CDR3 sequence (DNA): TGTGCCAGCAGCTTGGGAAACGCGGGGGTTAGCAATCAGCCCCAGCATTTT. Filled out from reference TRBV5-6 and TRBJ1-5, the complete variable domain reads DAGVTQSPTHLIKTRGQQVTLRCSPKSGHDTVSWYQQALGQGPQFIFQYYEEEERQRGNFPDRFSGHQFPNYSSELNVNALLLGDSALYLCASSLGNAGVSNQPQHFGDGTRLSIL.

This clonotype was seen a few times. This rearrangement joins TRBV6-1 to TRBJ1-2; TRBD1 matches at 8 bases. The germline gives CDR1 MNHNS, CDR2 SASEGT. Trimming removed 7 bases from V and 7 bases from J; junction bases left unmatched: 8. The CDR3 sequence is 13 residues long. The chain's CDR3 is CASTITGGGGYTF. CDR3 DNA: TGTGCCAGCACCATTACAGGGGGAGGTGGCTACACCTTC.

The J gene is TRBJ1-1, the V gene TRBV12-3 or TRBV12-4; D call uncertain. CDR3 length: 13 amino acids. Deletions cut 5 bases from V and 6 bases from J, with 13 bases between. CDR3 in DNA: TGTGCCAGCAGTCCGCAGAGTCGGTCTGAAGCTTTCTTT. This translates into CASSPQSRSEAFF.

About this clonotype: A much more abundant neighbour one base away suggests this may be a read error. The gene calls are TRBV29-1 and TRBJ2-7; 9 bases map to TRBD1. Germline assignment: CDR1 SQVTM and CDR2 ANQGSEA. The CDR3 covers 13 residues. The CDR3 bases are TGCAGCGCTGCCGGGACAGGGCACTACGAGCACTACTTC. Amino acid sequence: CSAAGTGHYEHYF.

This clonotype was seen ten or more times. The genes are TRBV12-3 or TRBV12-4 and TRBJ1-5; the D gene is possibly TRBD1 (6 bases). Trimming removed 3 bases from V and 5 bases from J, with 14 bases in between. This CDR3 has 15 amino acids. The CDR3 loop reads CASSFGGAGHQPQHF. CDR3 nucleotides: TGTGCCAGCAGTTTTGGGGGGGCCGGACATCAGCCCCAGCATTTT.

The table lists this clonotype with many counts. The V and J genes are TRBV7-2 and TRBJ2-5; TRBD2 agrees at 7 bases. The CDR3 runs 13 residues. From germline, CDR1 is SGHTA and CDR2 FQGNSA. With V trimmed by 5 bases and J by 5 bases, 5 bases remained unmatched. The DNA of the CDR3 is TGTGCCAGCAGCCCGGGGACTATTGAGACCCAGTACTTC. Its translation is CASSPGTIETQYF.

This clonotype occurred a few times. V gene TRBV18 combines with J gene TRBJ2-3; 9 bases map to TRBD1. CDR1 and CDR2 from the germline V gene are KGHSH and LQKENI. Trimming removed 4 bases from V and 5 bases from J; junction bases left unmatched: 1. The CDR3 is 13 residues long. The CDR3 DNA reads TGTGCCAGCTCACGGACAGGGGAAGATACGCAGTATTTT. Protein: CASSRTGEDTQYF.

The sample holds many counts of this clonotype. CDR3 bases: TGTGCCAGCAGTGCCTCCGGAAAGAAGAACTATGGCTACACCTTC. It encodes CASSASGKKNYGYTF. The chain has TRBV6-2 or TRBV6-3 and TRBJ1-2; D not certain. The germline gives CDR1 MNHEY, CDR2 SVGEGT. This CDR3 contains 15 residues. V dropped 5 bases and J dropped 2 bases, with 15 bases sitting between them.

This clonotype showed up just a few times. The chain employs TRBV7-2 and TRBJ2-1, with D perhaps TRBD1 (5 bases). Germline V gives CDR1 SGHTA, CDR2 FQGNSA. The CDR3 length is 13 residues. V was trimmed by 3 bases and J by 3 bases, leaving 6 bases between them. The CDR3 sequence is CASSFQGYNEQFF. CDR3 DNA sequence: TGTGCCAGCAGCTTTCAGGGCTACAATGAGCAGTTCTTC. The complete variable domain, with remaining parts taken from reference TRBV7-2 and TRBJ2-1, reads GAGVSQSPSNKVTEKGKDVELRCDPISGHTALYWYRQSLGQGLEFLIYFQGNSAPDKSGLPSDRFSAERTGGSVSTLTIQRTQQEDSAVYLCASSFQGYNEQFFGPGTRLTVL.

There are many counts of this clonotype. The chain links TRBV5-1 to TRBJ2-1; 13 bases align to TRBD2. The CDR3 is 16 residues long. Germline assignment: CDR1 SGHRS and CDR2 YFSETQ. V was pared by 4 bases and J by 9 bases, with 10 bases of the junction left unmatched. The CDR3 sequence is CASSLLRTSGSGEQFF. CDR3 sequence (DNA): TGCGCCAGCAGCCTACTTAGGACTAGCGGGAGTGGTGAGCAGTTCTTC.